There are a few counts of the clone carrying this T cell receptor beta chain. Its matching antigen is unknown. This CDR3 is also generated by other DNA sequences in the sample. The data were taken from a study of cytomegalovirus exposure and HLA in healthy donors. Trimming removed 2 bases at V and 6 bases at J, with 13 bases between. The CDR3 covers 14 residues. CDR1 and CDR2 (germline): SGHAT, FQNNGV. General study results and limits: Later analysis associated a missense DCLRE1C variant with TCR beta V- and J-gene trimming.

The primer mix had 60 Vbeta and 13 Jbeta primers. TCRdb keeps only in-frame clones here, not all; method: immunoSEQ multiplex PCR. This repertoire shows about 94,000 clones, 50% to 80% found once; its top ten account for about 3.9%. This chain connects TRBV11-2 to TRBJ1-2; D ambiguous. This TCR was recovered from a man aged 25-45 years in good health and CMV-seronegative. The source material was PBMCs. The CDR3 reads CASSLREDVNGYTF. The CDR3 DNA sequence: TGTGCCAGCAGCTTAAGGGAGGATGTGAATGGCTACACCTTC.